This T cell receptor beta chain emerged from a study of blood T cell repertoires in COVID-19. Study information: Sites in the United States, Italy and Spain provided acute and convalescent COVID-19 samples.

Only in-frame clones appear in the TCRdb table, and some are missing; sequencing was by immunoSEQ multiplex PCR. The sample has about 260,000 clones, about 82% seen once. The germline gives CDR1 SGHAT, CDR2 FQNNGV. CDR3 size: 14 residues. V was trimmed by 5 bases and J by 4 bases, leaving 14 bases between them. Categorization into cohorts depended on clinical history that participants reported. This chain uses TRBV11-2 with TRBJ1-1; possible D gene TRBD1, 5 bases. The TCR sequence derives from a woman aged 45-65 years who had recovered from COVID-19. The sample taken for sequencing was PBMCs or T cells enriched from blood (not recorded which). CDR3 sequence: CASSLIAGATEAFF. The CDR3 bases are TGTGCCAGCAGCCTAATAGCTGGGGCCACTGAAGCTTTCTTT.